The 5 T cell receptor beta chains given below trace back to one sample, sequenced in a study of blood T cell repertoires in COVID-19. TCRdb's copy holds only in-frame clones and misses some; the assay was immunoSEQ multiplex PCR. The sample comprises 300,000 to 400,000 clones, roughly 88% of which are singletons, and approximately 1% rests with the top ten. Sequenced material: PBMCs or T cells enriched from blood (not recorded which). Source of these receptors: a young woman with acute COVID-19.

This clone showed up just once. V usage is TRBV5-1 and J usage is TRBJ1-6; possible D gene TRBD1, 6 bases. Germline V gives CDR1 SGHRS, CDR2 YFSETQ. There are 15 residues in the CDR3. V lost 6 bases and J 2 bases, leaving 12 bases between the germline ends. In DNA, the CDR3 is TGCGCCAGCACCAACTGGGGGCCCTATAATTCACCCCTCCACTTT. Amino acid sequence: CASTNWGPYNSPLHF.

The chain combines TRBV2 with TRBJ2-7; 9 bases are shared with TRBD1. This CDR3 has 15 residues. Germline-derived CDR1 and CDR2 are SNHLY and FYNNEI. The ends lost 6 bases at V and 7 bases at J; junction bases unmatched: 13. The CDR3 sequence: CASSALGQGRGEQYF. Written as DNA, the CDR3 is TGTGCCAGCAGCGCCTTGGGACAGGGCCGGGGAGAGCAGTACTTC.

The chain carries TRBV10-3 and TRBJ2-1; 13 bases are a match to TRBD2. The CDR3 is 15 residues long. V was pared by 4 bases and J by 8 bases, with 5 bases of the junction left unmatched. CDR1 and CDR2 (germline): ENHRY, SYGVKD. CDR3 DNA: TGTGCCATCAGTGGACTAGCGGGGGGTTGGGATGAGCAGTTCTTC. It yields the protein CAISGLAGGWDEQFF.

V and J are TRBV5-1 and TRBJ1-6, with 7 bases identical to TRBD1. This CDR3 has 13 amino acids. Per the germline V gene, CDR1 is SGHRS and CDR2 is YFSETQ. Here the CDR3 DNA reads TGCGCTGAGTGGTACAGGGGAGCTTCACCCCTCCACTTT. Translated: CAEWYRGASPLHF.

The chain couples TRBV29-1 to TRBJ2-5; D ambiguous. The CDR3 consists of 14 residues. Per the germline V gene, CDR1 is SQVTM and CDR2 is ANQGSEA. The V and J ends lost 1 base and 0 bases respectively, with 9 bases between them. The CDR3 region has the DNA TGCAGCGTTGAAGGCGGCAGCTACCAAGAGACCCAGTACTTC. The encoded protein is CSVEGGSYQETQYF.